This TCR beta chain was observed in a study of T cell repertoires in cytomegalovirus infection. Worth noting for this clonotype: One end of the junction is discordant with germline, which a read error may explain.

The CDR3 loop spans 15 amino acids. Germline CDR1 and CDR2: SGHTA and FQGNSA. TCRdb used MiXCR to reprocess the reads, holding one entry per CDR3 protein. The profile shows approximately 160,000 distinct CDR3 sequences, 17% of them singletons. The receptor comes from a human donor in good health (CMV status not recorded). Some clones in this sample may be carry-over from other donors' samples. The chain uses TRBV7-2 and TRBJ2-5, with TRBD2 identical over 15 bases. Sequencing was carried out using CD8+ T cells from PBMCs. The CDR3 DNA sequence: TGTCCCAGCAGCCTGGGACTAGCGGGAGGAGAGACCCAGTACTTC. It specifies CPSSLGLAGGETQYF.